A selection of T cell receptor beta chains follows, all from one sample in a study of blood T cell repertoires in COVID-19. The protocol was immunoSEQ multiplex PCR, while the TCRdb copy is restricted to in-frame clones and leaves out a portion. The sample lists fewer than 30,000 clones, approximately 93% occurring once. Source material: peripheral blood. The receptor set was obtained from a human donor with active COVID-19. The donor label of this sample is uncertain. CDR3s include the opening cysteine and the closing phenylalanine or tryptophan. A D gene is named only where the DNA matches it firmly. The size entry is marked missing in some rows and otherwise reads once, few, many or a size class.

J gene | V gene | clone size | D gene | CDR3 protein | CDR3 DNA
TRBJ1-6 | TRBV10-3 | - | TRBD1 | CAIRDRVDSPLHF | TGTGCCATCAGGGACAGGGTAGATTCACCCCTCCACTTT
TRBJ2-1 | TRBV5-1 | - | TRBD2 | CASSLTSGGEEFF | TGCGCCAGCAGCTTAACTAGCGGGGGGGAGGAGTTCTTC
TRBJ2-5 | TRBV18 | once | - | CASSPLAETQYF | TGTGCCAGCTCACCGCTGGCAGAGACCCAGTACTTC
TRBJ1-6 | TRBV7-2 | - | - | CASSLDRDNSPLHF | TGTGCCAGCAGCTTAGACAGAGATAATTCACCCCTCCACTTT
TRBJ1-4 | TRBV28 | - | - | CASKRGREKLFF | TGTGCCAGCAAGCGGGGGAGAGAAAAACTGTTTTTT
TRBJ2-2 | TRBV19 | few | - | CASSILGSANTGELFF | TGTGCCAGTAGTATTCTCGGGAGTGCGAACACCGGGGAGCTGTTTTTT
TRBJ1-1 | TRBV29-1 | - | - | CSSSQVNTEAFF | TGCAGCAGCTCTCAGGTAAACACTGAAGCTTTCTTT
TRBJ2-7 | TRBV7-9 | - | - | CASSLDGPYEQYF | TGTGCCAGCAGCTTAGACGGTCCCTACGAGCAGTACTTC
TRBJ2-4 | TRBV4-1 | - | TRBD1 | CASSQDSTGGAKNIQYF | TGCGCCAGCAGCCAAGATTCGACAGGGGGGGCCAAAAACATTCAGTACTTC
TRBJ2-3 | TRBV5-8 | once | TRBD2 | CASSLVTILAGSTDTQYF | TGTGCCAGCAGCTTGGTGACCATTCTAGCGGGAAGCACAGATACGCAGTATTTT
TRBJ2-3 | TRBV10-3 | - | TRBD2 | CAISTGTSNADTQYF | TGTGCCATCAGTACCGGGACTAGCAATGCAGATACGCAGTATTTT
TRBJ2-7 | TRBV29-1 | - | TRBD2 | CSVEPSGEPYEQYF | TGCAGCGTTGAACCTAGCGGGGAACCCTACGAGCAGTACTTC
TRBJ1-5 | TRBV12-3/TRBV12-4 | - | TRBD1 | CASSGQGGQPQHF | TGTGCCAGCAGTGGACAGGGCGGACAGCCCCAGCATTTT
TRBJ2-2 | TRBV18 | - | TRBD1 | CASSPTSGGTNTGELFF | TGTGCCAGCTCACCTACATCAGGGGGCACAAACACCGGGGAGCTGTTTTTT
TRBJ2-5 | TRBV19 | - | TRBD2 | CASSIGGRVVETQYF | TGTGCCAGTAGTATCGGCGGGAGGGTGGTGGAGACCCAGTACTTC
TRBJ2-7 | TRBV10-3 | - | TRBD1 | CAIRGQGATYEQYF | TGTGCCATCAGAGGACAGGGGGCTACCTACGAGCAGTACTTC
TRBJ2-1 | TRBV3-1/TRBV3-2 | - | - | CASSQVLSSYNEQFF | TGTGCCAGCAGCCAAGTCCTTAGCTCCTACAATGAGCAGTTCTTC